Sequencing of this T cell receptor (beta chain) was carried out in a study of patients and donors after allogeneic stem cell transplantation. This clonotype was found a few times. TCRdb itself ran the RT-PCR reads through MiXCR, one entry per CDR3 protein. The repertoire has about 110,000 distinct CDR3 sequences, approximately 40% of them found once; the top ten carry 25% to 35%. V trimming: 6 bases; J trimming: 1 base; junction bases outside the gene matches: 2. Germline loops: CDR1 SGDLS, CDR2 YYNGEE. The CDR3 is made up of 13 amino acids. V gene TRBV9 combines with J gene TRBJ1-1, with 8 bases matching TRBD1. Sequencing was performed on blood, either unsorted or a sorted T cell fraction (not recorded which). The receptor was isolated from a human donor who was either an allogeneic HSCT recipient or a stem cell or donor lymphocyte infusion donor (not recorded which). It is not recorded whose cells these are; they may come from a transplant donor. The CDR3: CASTGTGNTEAFF. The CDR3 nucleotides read TGTGCCAGCACCGGGACAGGGAACACTGAAGCTTTCTTT. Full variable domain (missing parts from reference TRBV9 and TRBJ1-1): DSGVTQTPKHLITATGQRVTLRCSPRSGDLSVYWYQQSLDQGLQFLIQYYNGEERAKGNILERFSAQQFPDLHSELNLSSLELGDSALYFCASTGTGNTEAFFGQGTRLTVV.